The table lists the clone carrying this T cell receptor (beta chain) with a count of one. The data originate from a study of T cell responses to AZD1222 COVID-19 vaccine. Assay used: immunoSEQ multiplex PCR; TCRdb lists only in-frame clones, some missing. The sample yields tens of thousands of clones, more than 60% seen once. CDR1 GTSNPN and CDR2 SVGIG come from the germline V gene (reference sequence). The V end lost 0 bases, the J end lost 0 bases, and 9 bases lay between the germline ends. The length of the CDR3 is 16 residues. The source was peripheral blood, collected on day 0 of MenACWY control vaccination. V and J are TRBV30 and TRBJ2-6; D is uncertain. This clonotype was sampled from an adult in good health. CDR3 DNA: TGTGCCTGGAGTGTAACTCTCCCCTCTGGGGCCAACGTCCTGACTTTC. Amino acids: CAWSVTLPSGANVLTF.